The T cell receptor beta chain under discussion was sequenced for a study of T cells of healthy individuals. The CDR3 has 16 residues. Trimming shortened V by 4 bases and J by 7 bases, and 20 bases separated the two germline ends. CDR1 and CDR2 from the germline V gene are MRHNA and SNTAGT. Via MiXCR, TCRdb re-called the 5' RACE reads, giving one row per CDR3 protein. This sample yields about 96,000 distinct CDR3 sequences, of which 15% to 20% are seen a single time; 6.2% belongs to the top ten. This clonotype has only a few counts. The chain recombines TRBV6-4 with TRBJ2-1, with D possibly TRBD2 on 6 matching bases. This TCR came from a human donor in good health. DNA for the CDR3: TGTGCCAGCAGTGTCACCGGGACCCTGCGGGGTAATGAGCAGTTCTTC. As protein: CASSVTGTLRGNEQFF.